The 12 T cell receptor beta chains in this list originate from one sample, sequenced in a study of early T cells in non-severe SARS-CoV-2 infection. TCRdb used MiXCR to reprocess the 5' RACE reads, holding one entry per CDR3 protein. The sample holds tens of thousands of distinct CDR3 sequences, 9% to 15% seen once. What was sequenced was whole blood. The receptor set was obtained from an adult who was a healthcare worker with PCR-confirmed SARS-CoV-2 infection or an uninfected control (not recorded which).

The chain recombines TRBV29-1 with TRBJ2-5; D remains unclear. This CDR3 has 14 amino acids. CDR1 and CDR2 from the germline V gene are SQVTM and ANQGSEA. Trimming took off 6 bases at V and 5 bases at J, with 19 bases between the two ends. The CDR3 DNA reads TGCAGCGTCCAAAAAGGTGCTTCACGGGAGACCCAGTACTTC. Translation gives CSVQKGASRETQYF.

The V and J genes are TRBV6-5 and TRBJ2-7; D is possibly TRBD1 (6 bases). Germline V gene lookup returns CDR1 MNHEY and CDR2 SVGAGI. The CDR3 has 14 amino acids. Trimming pared 2 bases from V and 3 bases from J, leaving 11 bases between. DNA for the CDR3: TGTGCCAGCAGTTACAACAGGGACCACTACGAGCAGTACTTC. This encodes CASSYNRDHYEQYF.

This clonotype was seen a few times. This rearrangement joins TRBV6-1 to TRBJ2-3; tentative D call: TRBD1 (5 bases). The germline V gene has CDR1 MNHNS and CDR2 SASEGT. Between the trimmed V and J ends, which lost 3 bases and 0 bases, there was a span of 13 bases. This CDR3 has 16 amino acids. DNA for the CDR3: TGTGCCAGCAGTGAGCCCCGAAGGGGTAGCACAGATACGCAGTATTTT. This translates into CASSEPRRGSTDTQYF.

This clonotype occurred many times. The chain recombines TRBV7-2 with TRBJ2-3; no clear D. V lost 2 bases and J lost 5, with 26 bases in between. Germline assignment: CDR1 SGHTA and CDR2 FQGNSA. This CDR3 is built from 19 residues. CDR3 DNA sequence: TGTGCCAGCAGCTTATCCTCGGCCTGGGATGCCGATGAAGGAGATACGCAGTATTTT. Translating gives CASSLSSAWDADEGDTQYF.

This chain joins TRBV6-5 and TRBJ2-7, with a weak D call TRBD1 (6 bases). Germline V gene lookup returns CDR1 MNHEY and CDR2 SVGAGI. Trimming stripped 2 bases from V and 3 bases from J, with 11 bases between. This CDR3 is built from 14 residues. CDR3 region: CASSYGQGNYEQYF. The CDR3 nucleotides are TGTGCCAGCAGTTACGGGCAGGGGAACTACGAGCAGTACTTC.

The table lists this clonotype with a few counts. V is TRBV12-3 or TRBV12-4 and J is TRBJ1-2; 9 nucleotides align to TRBD1. The CDR3 covers 16 residues. J was trimmed by 3 bases and V by 5 bases; bases with no gene match: 10. The CDR3 spells CASSHATGGEDYGYTF. As DNA, the CDR3 is TGTGCCAGCAGTCACGCCACAGGGGGCGAGGACTATGGCTACACCTTC.

The chain joins TRBV11-2 to TRBJ2-2, with a possible D match to TRBD1 (6 bases). This CDR3 region has 15 residues. Germline-derived CDR1 and CDR2 are SGHAT and FQNNGV. Trimming cost V 6 bases and J 6 bases, with 17 bases left between them. The CDR3 DNA reads TGTGCCAGCAGAAAAATCACAGGGAGCGCCGGGGAGCTGTTTTTT. It specifies CASRKITGSAGELFF.

This clonotype was seen at least ten times. This chain uses TRBV5-1 with TRBJ2-1; a possible D gene is TRBD1 (6 bases). Trimming removed 3 bases at V and 1 base at J, with 14 bases between. The CDR3 length is 16 residues. The germline gives CDR1 SGHRS, CDR2 YFSETQ. CDR3 sequence: CASSYGTTPSYNEQFF. In DNA form, the CDR3 reads TGCGCCAGCAGCTACGGGACAACTCCTTCCTACAATGAGCAGTTCTTC.

This clonotype was picked up one time. V and J are TRBV2 and TRBJ2-5; D not certain. The CDR3 length is 12 residues. The germline V and J ends were trimmed by 8 bases and 10 bases, with 17 bases remaining between them. In germline, CDR1 is SNHLY, CDR2 FYNNEI. The CDR3 sequence: CASGRRSPGQYF. In nucleotides, the CDR3 is TGTGCCAGCGGCCGGAGAAGCCCAGGCCAGTACTTC.

This clonotype showed up many times. The CDR3 loop is CASHRGLGGNEQYF. In DNA form, the CDR3 reads TGTGCCAGCCATAGGGGCCTCGGTGGGAACGAGCAGTACTTC. The V gene is TRBV2, the J gene TRBJ2-7, with D maybe TRBD1 (5 bases). Germline CDR1 is SNHLY and CDR2 is FYNNEI. V was shortened by 8 bases and J by 5 bases, with 19 bases between the two germline ends. The CDR3 is 14 residues long.

This clonotype has a count of ten or more. The J gene is TRBJ2-5, the V gene TRBV20-1, with D perhaps TRBD2 (6 bases). This CDR3 has 12 residues. The germline V gene encodes CDR1 DFQATT and CDR2 SNEGSKA (reference sequence). This chain's CDR3 is CSAGGELGTQYF. Written as DNA, the CDR3 is TGCAGCGCCGGAGGGGAGCTAGGGACCCAGTACTTC.

This clonotype was found many times. Mismatch with germline at one junction end may stem from a read error. The rearrangement uses TRBV6-6 and TRBJ1-1; D not resolved. This CDR3 has 12 amino acids. CDR1 and CDR2 from the germline V gene are MNHNY and SVGAGI (reference sequence). CDR3 loop: CASMVGYPEAFF. CDR3 DNA: TGTGCCAGCATGGTTGGGTACCCTGAGGCTTTCTTT.